This TCR beta chain is drawn from a study of CD8+ T cells in alopecia areata. In regard to this clone: Its target is unknown.

RNA extraction and reverse transcription yielded cDNA as sequencing template. Sequencing was performed with immunoSEQ multiplex PCR; in TCRdb, only in-frame clones are kept and a portion is missing. The data show about 210,000 clones, with just over 65% seen just once and around 1.3% held by the top ten. V lost 4 bases and J lost 7, with 7 bases in between. This CDR3 has 11 residues. The germline V gene has CDR1 SNHLY and CDR2 FYNNEI. Documented treatment: oral pan-JAK inhibitor, 5-10 mg twice daily. Study observations and caveats: In patients, TCRs were shared less clearly than in mice, and HLA may possibly be involved.

Source: CD4+ T cells sorted from blood, taken around week 46, from a patient treated with tofacitinib. The sequence was collected from a human donor with alopecia areata. The chain uses TRBV2 and TRBJ1-1; D remains unclear. The CDR3 loop reads CASSGYVEAFF. The DNA for the CDR3 is TGTGCCAGCAGTGGGTACGTTGAAGCTTTCTTT.